This T cell receptor beta chain was recovered during a study of early T cells in non-severe SARS-CoV-2 infection. The study, taken as a whole, reports: Private and CD4 specificities were missed by VDJdb matching, which favored anti-spike CD8 responses.

Germline assignment: CDR1 GTSNPN and CDR2 SVGIG (reference sequence). There are 13 residues in the CDR3. V lost 1 base and J lost 5; bases outside the gene matches: 3. Individual cDNA molecules each received unique molecular identifiers attached to them. Each CDR3 protein gets one entry after TCRdb re-called the 5' RACE reads with MiXCR. The sample lists some 28,000 distinct CDR3 sequences, around 6% seen once, with approximately 24% in the top ten. This clonotype was picked up a small number of times. Antigen specificity is unknown. This TCR was sampled from an adult who was a healthcare worker with PCR-confirmed SARS-CoV-2 infection or an uninfected control (not recorded which). The specimen was whole blood. The chain uses TRBV30 and TRBJ1-1, with 8 bases aligning to TRBD1. This CDR3 is CAWSETGVTEAFF. The DNA for the CDR3 is TGTGCCTGGAGTGAGACAGGGGTAACTGAAGCTTTCTTT.